A selection of T cell receptor beta chains follows, all from one sample in a study of blood T cell repertoires in COVID-19. TCRdb's table, derived via immunoSEQ multiplex PCR, lists solely in-frame clones and lacks some. The data show approximately 60,000 clones, with 75% to 85% seen just once and approximately 16% held by the top ten. The specimen was peripheral blood. Receptor source: a human donor in a cohort sampled during active COVID-19. Both conserved end residues are part of each CDR3. D genes are given only for firm matches. The size field is filled for only some rows; it gives once, few, many or a size class.

J gene	V gene	D gene	clone size	CDR3 DNA	CDR3 protein
TRBJ2-7	TRBV2	.	few	TGTGCCAGCAGTGAACCCGGCAGGGACGAGCAGTACTTC	CASSEPGRDEQYF
TRBJ1-1	TRBV4-2	TRBD1	few	TGTGCCAGCAGACCCGACAGGGACCCGAACACTGAAGCTTTCTTT	CASRPDRDPNTEAFF
TRBJ1-1	TRBV20-1	.	.	TGCAGTGCTATCATGAACACTGAAGCTTTCTTT	CSAIMNTEAFF
TRBJ1-1	TRBV7-9	.	.	TGTGCCAGCCCCGCGGGGGAGGGTATCGGGGCAGCTTTCTTT	CASPAGEGIGAAFF
TRBJ2-7	TRBV11-2	.	.	TGTGCCAGCAGCTCGGGAGAAGCGGTAAACGAGCAGTACTTC	CASSSGEAVNEQYF
TRBJ1-3	TRBV7-2	.	.	TGTGCCAGCAGCTTAGCGGACATGGCCTCTGGAAACACCATATATTTT	CASSLADMASGNTIYF
TRBJ1-2	TRBV7-8	TRBD1	.	TGTGCCAGCAGCTTCGCAGGGGGAGCTAACTATGGCTACACCTTC	CASSFAGGANYGYTF
TRBJ2-3	TRBV10-3	TRBD1	.	TGTGCCATCAGTGAGGGACAGGGGAACACAGATACGCAGTATTTT	CAISEGQGNTDTQYF
TRBJ2-2	TRBV29-1	TRBD2	.	TGCAGCACCCGAGGGCTAGCGGGGGGGAACACCGGGGAGCTGTTTTTT	CSTRGLAGGNTGELFF
TRBJ1-1	TRBV6-6	TRBD1	few	TGTGCCAGCAGTCGAACAGGGGGCACTGAAGCTTTCTTT	CASSRTGGTEAFF
TRBJ2-1	TRBV7-2	TRBD2	.	TGTGCCAGCAGCTTAGTCGAGTCTAGCGGGGGGAATGAGCAGTTCTTC	CASSLVESSGGNEQFF
TRBJ2-2	TRBV5-6	TRBD1	.	TGTGCCAGCAGCTTGGTTGGGACAGGGAGTCACGGGGAGCTGTTTTTT	CASSLVGTGSHGELFF
TRBJ2-5	TRBV4-3	TRBD2	few	TGCGCCAGCAGCCAAGATCCTAGCGGGTTGGGAGAGACCCAGTACTTC	CASSQDPSGLGETQYF
TRBJ1-2	TRBV9	.	few	TGTGCCAGCAGCGTAGGGGGAGGGTATGGCTACACCTTC	CASSVGGGYGYTF